One and the same sample provided the 9 T cell receptor beta chains below, sequenced in a study of cytomegalovirus exposure and HLA in healthy donors. Data came from immunoSEQ multiplex PCR; TCRdb stores just in-frame clones and leaves some out. The sample contains 150,000 to 200,000 clones, around four fifths of which appear only once. The specimen sequenced was PBMCs. Receptors were obtained from a man younger than 45 in good health and CMV-seropositive.

V and J are TRBV29-1 and TRBJ2-3, with TRBD1 matching 7 bases. The V gene's germline CDR1 is SQVTM and CDR2 ANQGSEA. This CDR3 has 15 amino acids. The J segment lost 10 bases and the V segment lost 1 base, leaving 14 bases of the junction unmatched. Here the CDR3 reads CSVEAPDRSRWAQYF. The DNA for the CDR3 is TGCAGCGTTGAAGCCCCGGACAGGTCCAGGTGGGCGCAGTATTTT.

This clone was counted many times. The chain has TRBV6-5 and TRBJ1-2; TRBD1 aligns across 9 bases. This CDR3 has 13 residues. The V gene's germline CDR1 is MNHEY and CDR2 SVGAGI. V shed 7 bases, J shed 9 bases, and the junction held 9 bases outside the gene matches. The CDR3 nucleotides are TGTGCCAGCAACGGACAGGGGACTTTTAGCTACACCTTC. Translated: CASNGQGTFSYTF.

The chain uses TRBV6-1 and TRBJ2-7, with D possibly matching TRBD1 (5 bases). This CDR3 region has 15 residues. Germline assignment: CDR1 MNHNS and CDR2 SASEGT. The ends were cut back, 2 bases at V and 0 bases at J, with 11 bases in the middle. CDR3 nucleotide sequence: TGTGCCAGCAGTGAATACGACAGACTCTCCTACGAGCAGTACTTC. Its protein product is CASSEYDRLSYEQYF.

The chain links TRBV19 to TRBJ2-7, with a tentative D call TRBD2 (6 bases). Germline-derived CDR1 and CDR2 are LNHDA and SQIVND (reference sequence). The V and J ends lost 5 bases and 2 bases respectively, with 16 bases between them. This CDR3 has 15 residues. CDR3 loop: CASSPGRGTPYEQYF. The CDR3 nucleotides are TGTGCCAGTAGTCCGGGGCGCGGGACTCCCTACGAGCAGTACTTC.

The chain is built from TRBV7-3 and TRBJ2-1; no definite D call. Deletions cut 5 bases from V and 7 bases from J, with 9 bases between. The germline gives CDR1 SGHTA, CDR2 FQGTGA. This CDR3 spans 12 amino acids. The CDR3 coding sequence is TGTGCCAGCAGCACCCAGTGGAATGAGCAGTTCTTC. Translated: CASSTQWNEQFF.

The chain is built from TRBV7-9 and TRBJ1-5, with D maybe TRBD1 (5 bases). The germline CDR1 and CDR2 sequences are SEHNR and FQNEAQ (reference sequence). V lost 1 base and J 3 bases, leaving 22 bases between the germline ends. This CDR3 spans 19 amino acids. The CDR3 reads CASSLDEWGPEQPNQPQHF. CDR3 in DNA: TGTGCCAGCAGCTTAGACGAGTGGGGCCCCGAGCAACCCAATCAGCCCCAGCATTTT.

The V call is TRBV9, the J call TRBJ2-7; TRBD1 is a possible D gene (5 bases). Trimming pared 4 bases from V and 0 bases from J, leaving 8 bases between. The CDR3 has 13 residues. Germline V gene data show CDR1 as SGDLS and CDR2 as YYNGEE. In nucleotides, the CDR3 is TGTGCCAGCAGCCGGACACCCTCCTACGAGCAGTACTTC. Its protein product is CASSRTPSYEQYF.

This clone was recorded once. The chain combines TRBV7-9 with TRBJ2-1; the D gene is possibly TRBD1 (6 bases). Germline CDR1 and CDR2: SEHNR and FQNEAQ (reference sequence). Deletions cut 6 bases from V and 2 bases from J, with 14 bases between. This CDR3 is 15 amino acids long. The CDR3 is CASRRGAGAYNEQFF. CDR3 bases: TGTGCCAGCAGGAGAGGGGCAGGGGCCTACAATGAGCAGTTCTTC.

The chain carries TRBV7-2 and TRBJ1-2; 7 bases agree with TRBD1. Germline CDR1 is SGHTA and CDR2 is FQGNSA. Losses at the gene ends were 1 base for V and 5 bases for J; bases not matched to a gene: 10. This CDR3 is 16 amino acids long. The CDR3 sequence: CASSLERGGAGYGYTF. The CDR3 bases are TGTGCCAGCAGCTTAGAGCGAGGGGGCGCTGGGTATGGCTACACCTTC.